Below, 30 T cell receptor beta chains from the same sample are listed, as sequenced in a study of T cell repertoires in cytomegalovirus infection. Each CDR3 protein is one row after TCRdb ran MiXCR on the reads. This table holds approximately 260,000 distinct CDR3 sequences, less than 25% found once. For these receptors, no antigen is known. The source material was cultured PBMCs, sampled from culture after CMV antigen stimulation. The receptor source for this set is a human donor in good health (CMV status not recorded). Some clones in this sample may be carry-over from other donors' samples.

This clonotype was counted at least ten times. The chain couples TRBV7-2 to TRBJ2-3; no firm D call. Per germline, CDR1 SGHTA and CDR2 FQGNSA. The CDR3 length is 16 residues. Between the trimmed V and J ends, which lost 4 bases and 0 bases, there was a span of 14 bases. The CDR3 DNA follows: TGTGCCAGCAGCTCCCGGATCCTTTCTAGCACAGATACGCAGTATTTT. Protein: CASSSRILSSTDTQYF.

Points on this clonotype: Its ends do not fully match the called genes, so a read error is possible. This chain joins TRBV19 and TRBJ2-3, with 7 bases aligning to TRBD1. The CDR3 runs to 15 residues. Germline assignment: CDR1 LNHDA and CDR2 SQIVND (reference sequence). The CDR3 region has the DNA TGTGCCACTAGTCGCCCCGGACAGGGCACAGATACGCAGTATTTT. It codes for CATSRPGQGTDTQYF.

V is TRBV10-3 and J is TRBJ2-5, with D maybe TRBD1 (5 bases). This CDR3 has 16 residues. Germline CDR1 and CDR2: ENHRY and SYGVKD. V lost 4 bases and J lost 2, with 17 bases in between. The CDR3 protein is CAISVSLWTKQETQYF. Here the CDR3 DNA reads TGTGCCATCAGTGTCTCCCTGTGGACAAAGCAAGAGACCCAGTACTTC.

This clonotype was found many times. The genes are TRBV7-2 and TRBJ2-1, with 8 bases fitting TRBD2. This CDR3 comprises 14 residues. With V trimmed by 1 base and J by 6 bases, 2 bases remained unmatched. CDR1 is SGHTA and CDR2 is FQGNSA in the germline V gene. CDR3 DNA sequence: TGTGCCAGCAGCTTAGAACTAGCGGTCAATGAGCAGTTCTTC. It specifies CASSLELAVNEQFF.

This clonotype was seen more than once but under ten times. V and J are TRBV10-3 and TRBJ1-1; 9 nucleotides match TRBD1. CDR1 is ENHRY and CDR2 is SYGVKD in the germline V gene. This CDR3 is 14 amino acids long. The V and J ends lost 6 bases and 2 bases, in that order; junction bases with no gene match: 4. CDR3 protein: CAIRSGQGNTEAFF. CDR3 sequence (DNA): TGTGCCATCAGGTCGGGACAGGGTAACACTGAAGCTTTCTTT.

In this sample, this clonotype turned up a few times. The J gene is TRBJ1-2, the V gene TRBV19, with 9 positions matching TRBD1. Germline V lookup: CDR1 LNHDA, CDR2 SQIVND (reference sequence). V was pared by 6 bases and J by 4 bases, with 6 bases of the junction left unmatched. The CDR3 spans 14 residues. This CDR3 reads CASRDRGSGYGYTF. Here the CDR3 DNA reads TGTGCCAGTAGGGACAGGGGTAGCGGCTATGGCTACACCTTC.

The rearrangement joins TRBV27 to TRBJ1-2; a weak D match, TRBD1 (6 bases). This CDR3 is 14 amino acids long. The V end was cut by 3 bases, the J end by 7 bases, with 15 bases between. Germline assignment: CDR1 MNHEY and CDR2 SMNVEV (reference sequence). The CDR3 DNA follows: TGTGCCAGCAGTTTCGGAAGTAGGGGGTCTGGCTACACCTTC. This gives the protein CASSFGSRGSGYTF.

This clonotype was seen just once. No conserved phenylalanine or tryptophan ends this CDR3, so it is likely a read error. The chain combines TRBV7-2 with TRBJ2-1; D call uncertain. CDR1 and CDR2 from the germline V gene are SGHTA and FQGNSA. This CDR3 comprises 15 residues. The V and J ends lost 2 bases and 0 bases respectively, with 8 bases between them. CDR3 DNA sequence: TGTGCCAGCAGCTTATCGGCGAGCTCCTACAATGAGCAGTTCTAC. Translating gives CASSLSASSYNEQFY.

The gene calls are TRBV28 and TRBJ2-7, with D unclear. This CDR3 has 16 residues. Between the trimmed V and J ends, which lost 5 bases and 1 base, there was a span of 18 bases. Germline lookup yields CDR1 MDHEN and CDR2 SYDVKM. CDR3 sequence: CASSHSRTTSSYEQYF. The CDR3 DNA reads TGTGCCAGCAGTCACAGTCGGACCACTTCTTCCTACGAGCAGTACTTC.

The CDR3 DNA follows: TGTGCCAGCAACAGGGGGGACACTGAAGCTTTCTTT. As protein: CASNRGDTEAFF. This chain connects TRBV12-3 or TRBV12-4 to TRBJ1-1, with TRBD1 identical over 8 bases. The CDR3 runs 12 residues. The trim removed 7 bases at V and 3 bases at J, leaving 1 base unmatched.

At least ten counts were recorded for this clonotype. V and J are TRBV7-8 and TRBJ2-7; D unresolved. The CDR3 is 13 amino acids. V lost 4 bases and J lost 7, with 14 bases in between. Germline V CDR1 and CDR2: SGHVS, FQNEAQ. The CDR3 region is CASSSPRPREQYF. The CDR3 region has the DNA TGTGCCAGCAGCTCCCCCCGACCCCGTGAGCAGTACTTC.

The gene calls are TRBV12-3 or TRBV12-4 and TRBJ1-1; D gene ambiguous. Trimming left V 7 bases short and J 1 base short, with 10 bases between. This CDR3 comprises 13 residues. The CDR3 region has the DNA TGTGCCAGCACCCAGACGGCGAACACTGAAGCTTTCTTT. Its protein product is CASTQTANTEAFF.

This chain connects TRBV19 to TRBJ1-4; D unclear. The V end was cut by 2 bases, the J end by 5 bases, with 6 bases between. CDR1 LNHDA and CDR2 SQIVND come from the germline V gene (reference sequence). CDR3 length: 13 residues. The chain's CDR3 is CASSIRRNEKLFF. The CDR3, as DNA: TGTGCCAGTAGTATACGCCGGAATGAAAAACTGTTTTTT.

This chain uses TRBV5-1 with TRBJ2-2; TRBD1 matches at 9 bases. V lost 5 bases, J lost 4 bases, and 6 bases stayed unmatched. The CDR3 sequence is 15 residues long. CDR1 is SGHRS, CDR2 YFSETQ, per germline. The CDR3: CASRTMDRGTGELFF. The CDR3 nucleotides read TGCGCCAGCAGAACCATGGACAGGGGCACCGGGGAGCTGTTTTTT.

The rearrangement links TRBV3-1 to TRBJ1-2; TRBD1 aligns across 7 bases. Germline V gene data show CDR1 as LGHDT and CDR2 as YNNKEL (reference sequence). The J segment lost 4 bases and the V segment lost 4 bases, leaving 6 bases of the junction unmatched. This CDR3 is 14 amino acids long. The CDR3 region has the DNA TGTGCCAGCAGCCTAGAGACAGGGATCTATGGCTACACCTTC. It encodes CASSLETGIYGYTF.

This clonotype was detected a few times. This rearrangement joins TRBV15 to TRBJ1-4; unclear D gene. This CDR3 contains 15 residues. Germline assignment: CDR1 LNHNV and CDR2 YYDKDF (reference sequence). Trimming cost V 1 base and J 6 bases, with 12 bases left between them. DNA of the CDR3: TGTGCCACCAGCAGAGCGCTAAGCGGGTATGAAAAACTGTTTTTT. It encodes CATSRALSGYEKLFF.

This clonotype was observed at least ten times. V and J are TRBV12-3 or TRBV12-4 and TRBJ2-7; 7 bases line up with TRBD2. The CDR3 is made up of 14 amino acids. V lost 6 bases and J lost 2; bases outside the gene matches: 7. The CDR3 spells CASRPPGGTYEQYF. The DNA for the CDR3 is TGTGCCAGCAGGCCGCCCGGGGGGACCTACGAGCAGTACTTC.

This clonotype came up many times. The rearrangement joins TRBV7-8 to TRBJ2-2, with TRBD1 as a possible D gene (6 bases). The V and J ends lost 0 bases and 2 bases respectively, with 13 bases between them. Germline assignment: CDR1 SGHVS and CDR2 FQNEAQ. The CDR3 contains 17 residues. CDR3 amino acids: CASSLANRGFNTGELFF. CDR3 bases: TGTGCCAGCAGCTTAGCCAATAGGGGGTTCAACACCGGGGAGCTGTTTTTT.

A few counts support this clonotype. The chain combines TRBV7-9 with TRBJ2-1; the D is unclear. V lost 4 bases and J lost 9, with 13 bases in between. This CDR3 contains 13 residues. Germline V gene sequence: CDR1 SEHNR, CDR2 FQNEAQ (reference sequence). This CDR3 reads CASSYSSGPEQFF. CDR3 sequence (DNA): TGTGCCAGCAGCTATTCGTCCGGGCCTGAGCAGTTCTTC.

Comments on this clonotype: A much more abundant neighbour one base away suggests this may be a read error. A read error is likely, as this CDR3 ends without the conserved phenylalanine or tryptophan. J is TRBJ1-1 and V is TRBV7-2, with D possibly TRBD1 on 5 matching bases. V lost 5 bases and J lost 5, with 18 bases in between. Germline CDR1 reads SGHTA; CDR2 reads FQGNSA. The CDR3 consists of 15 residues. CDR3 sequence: CASSLKGVWGTEAFL. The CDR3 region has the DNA TGTGCCAGCAGCCTAAAAGGGGTCTGGGGAACTGAAGCTTTCCTT.

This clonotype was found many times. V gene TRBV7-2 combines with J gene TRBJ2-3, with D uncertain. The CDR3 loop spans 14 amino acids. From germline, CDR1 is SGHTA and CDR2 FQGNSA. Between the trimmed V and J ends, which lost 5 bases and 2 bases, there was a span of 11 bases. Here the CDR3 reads CASSLGRSTDTQYF. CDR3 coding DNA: TGTGCCAGCAGCCTTGGACGTTCCACAGATACGCAGTATTTT.

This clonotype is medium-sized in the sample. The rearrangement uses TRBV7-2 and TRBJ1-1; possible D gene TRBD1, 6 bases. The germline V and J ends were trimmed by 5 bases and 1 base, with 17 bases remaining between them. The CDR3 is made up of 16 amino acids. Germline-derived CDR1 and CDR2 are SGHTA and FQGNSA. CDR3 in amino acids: CASSASRGGRNTEAFF. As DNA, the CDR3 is TGTGCCAGCAGCGCTAGTAGGGGGGGGCGGAACACTGAAGCTTTCTTT.

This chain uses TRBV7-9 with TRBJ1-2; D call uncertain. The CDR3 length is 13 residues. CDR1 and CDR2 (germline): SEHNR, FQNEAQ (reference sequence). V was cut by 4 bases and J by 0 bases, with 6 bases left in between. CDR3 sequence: CASSYDANYGYTF. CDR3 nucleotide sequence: TGTGCCAGCAGCTACGACGCTAACTATGGCTACACCTTC. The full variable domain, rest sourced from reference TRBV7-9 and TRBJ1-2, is DTGVSQNPRHKITKRGQNVTFRCDPISEHNRLYWYRQTLGQGPEFLTYFQNEAQLEKSRLLSDRFSAERPKGSFSTLEIQRTEQGDSAMYLCASSYDANYGYTFGSGTRLTVV.

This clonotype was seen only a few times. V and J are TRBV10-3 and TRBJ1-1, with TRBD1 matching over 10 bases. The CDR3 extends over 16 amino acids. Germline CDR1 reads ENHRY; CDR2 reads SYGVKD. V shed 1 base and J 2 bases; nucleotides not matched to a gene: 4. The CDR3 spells CAISELRDRGNTEAFF. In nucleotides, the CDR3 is TGTGCCATCAGTGAGTTGAGGGACAGGGGAAACACTGAAGCTTTCTTT.

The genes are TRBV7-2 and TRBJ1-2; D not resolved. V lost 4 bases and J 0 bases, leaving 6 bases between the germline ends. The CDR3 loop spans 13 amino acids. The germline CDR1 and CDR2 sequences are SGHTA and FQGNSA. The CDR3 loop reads CASSYLSNYGYTF. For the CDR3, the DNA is TGTGCCAGCAGCTACCTTTCTAACTATGGCTACACCTTC.

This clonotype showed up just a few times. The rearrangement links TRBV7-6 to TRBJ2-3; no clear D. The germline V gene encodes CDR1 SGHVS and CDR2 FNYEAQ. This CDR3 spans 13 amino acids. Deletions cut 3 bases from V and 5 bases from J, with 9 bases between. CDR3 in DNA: TGTGCCAGCAGCTTGTGGAGCCGAGATACGCAGTATTTT. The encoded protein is CASSLWSRDTQYF.

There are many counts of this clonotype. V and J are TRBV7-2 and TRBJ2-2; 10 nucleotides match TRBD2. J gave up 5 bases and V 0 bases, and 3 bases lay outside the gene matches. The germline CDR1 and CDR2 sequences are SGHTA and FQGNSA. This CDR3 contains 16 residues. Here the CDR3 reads CASSLASGRVTGELFF. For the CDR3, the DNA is TGTGCCAGCAGCTTAGCGAGCGGGAGGGTGACCGGGGAGCTGTTTTTT.

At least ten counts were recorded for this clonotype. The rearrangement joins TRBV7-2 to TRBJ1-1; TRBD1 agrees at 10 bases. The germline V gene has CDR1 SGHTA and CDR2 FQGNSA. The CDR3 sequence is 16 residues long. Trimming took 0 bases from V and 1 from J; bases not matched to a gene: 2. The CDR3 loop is CASSLAGTGANTEAFF. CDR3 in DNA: TGTGCCAGCAGCTTAGCCGGGACAGGGGCGAACACTGAAGCTTTCTTT.

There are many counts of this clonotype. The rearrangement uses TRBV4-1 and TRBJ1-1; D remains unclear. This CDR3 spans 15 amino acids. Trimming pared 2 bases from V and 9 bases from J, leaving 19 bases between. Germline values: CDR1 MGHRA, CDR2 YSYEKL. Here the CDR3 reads CASSQKSLGSRQAFF. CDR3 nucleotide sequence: TGCGCCAGCAGCCAAAAAAGTCTGGGCTCCCGACAAGCTTTCTTT.

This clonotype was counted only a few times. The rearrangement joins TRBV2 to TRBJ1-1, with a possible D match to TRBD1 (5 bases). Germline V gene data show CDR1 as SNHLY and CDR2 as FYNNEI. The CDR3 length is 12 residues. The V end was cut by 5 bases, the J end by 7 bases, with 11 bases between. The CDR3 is CASSIGGVEAFF. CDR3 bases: TGTGCCAGCAGTATTGGGGGGGTTGAAGCTTTCTTT. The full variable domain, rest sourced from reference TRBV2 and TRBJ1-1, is EPEVTQTPSHQVTQMGQEVILRCVPISNHLYFYWYRQILGQKVEFLVSFYNNEISEKSEIFDDQFSVERPDGSNFTLKIRSTKLEDSAMYFCASSIGGVEAFFGQGTRLTVV.